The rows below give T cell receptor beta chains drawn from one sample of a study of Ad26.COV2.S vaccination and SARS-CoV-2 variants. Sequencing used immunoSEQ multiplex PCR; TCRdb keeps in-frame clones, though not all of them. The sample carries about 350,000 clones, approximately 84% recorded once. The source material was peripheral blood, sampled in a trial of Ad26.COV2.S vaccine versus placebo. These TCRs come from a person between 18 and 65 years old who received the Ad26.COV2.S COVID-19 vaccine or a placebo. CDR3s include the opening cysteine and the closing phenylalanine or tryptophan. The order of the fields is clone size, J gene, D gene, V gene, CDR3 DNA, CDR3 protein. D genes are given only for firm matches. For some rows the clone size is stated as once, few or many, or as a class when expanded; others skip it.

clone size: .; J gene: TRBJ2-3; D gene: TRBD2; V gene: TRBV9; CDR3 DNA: TGTGCCAGCAGCGTGGTGGGGCTAGCGGGACTGTCAGAAGATACGCAGTATTTT; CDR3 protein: CASSVVGLAGLSEDTQYF
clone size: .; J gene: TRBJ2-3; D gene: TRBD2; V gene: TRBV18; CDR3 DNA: TGTGCCAGCTCACCACGACTAGCGGGCCACACAGATACGCAGTATTTT; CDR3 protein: CASSPRLAGHTDTQYF
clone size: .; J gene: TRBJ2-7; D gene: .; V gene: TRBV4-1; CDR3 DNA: TGCGCCAGCAGCGGGCCGTCTCACAGTCGAGGGGCTTACGAGCAGTACTTC; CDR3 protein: CASSGPSHSRGAYEQYF
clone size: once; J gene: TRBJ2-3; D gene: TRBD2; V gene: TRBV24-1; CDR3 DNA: TGTGCCACCAGTTATTTGCACGGGGGGGGGCCCCATACGCAGTATTTT; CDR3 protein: CATSYLHGGGPHTQYF
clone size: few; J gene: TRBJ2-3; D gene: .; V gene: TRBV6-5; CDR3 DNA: TGTGCCAGCAGCCAAGCTAGCACAGATACGCAGTATTTT; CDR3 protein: CASSQASTDTQYF
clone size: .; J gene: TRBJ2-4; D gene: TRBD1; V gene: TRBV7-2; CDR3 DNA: TGTGCCAGCAGCTCAAGACAGGGACGAAACATTCAGTACTTC; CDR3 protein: CASSSRQGRNIQYF
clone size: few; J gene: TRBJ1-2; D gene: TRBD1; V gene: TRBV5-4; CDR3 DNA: TGTGCCAGCAGCTCCCGACAGGGGACCTATGGCTACACCTTC; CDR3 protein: CASSSRQGTYGYTF
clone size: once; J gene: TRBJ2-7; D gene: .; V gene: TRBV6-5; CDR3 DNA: TGTGCCAGCAGCAGGGGGGGGGTTTACTCCTACGAGCAGTACTTC; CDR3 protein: CASSRGGVYSYEQYF
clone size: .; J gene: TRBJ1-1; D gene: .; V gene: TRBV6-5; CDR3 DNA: TGTGCCAGCAGTTACAGGAGGAACACTGAAGCTTTCTTT; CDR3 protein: CASSYRRNTEAFF
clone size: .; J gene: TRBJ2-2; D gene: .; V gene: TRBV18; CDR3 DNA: TGTGCCAGCTCACCAAACACCGGGGAGCTGTTTTTT; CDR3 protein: CASSPNTGELFF
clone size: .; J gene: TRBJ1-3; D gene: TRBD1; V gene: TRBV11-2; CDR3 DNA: TGTGCCAGCAGCCAATCGCAGACAGGGTTCGGGAGAAACACCATATATTTT; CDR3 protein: CASSQSQTGFGRNTIYF
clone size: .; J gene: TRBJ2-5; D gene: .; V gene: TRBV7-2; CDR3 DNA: TGTGCCAGCAGCCCTACCGCAGGGGAGACCCAGTACTTC; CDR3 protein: CASSPTAGETQYF
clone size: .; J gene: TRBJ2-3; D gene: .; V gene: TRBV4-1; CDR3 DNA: TGCGCCAGCAGCCAAGACCCTCCAGATACGCAGTATTTT; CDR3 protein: CASSQDPPDTQYF
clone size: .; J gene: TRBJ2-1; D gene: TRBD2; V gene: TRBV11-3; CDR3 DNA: TGTGCCAGCAGTACTAGCGGGAGTATCTCCAATGAGCAGTTCTTC; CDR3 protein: CASSTSGSISNEQFF
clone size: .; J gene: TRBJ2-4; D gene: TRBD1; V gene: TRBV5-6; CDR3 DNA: TGTGCCAGCAGCAGCGAAGGGACAGGGTACGCGATGACCAAAAACATTCAGTACTTC; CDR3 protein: CASSSEGTGYAMTKNIQYF
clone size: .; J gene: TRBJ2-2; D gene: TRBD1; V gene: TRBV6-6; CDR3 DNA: TGTGCCAGCACCACCGGGACAGGGAGCACCGGGGAGCTGTTTTTT; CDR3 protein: CASTTGTGSTGELFF
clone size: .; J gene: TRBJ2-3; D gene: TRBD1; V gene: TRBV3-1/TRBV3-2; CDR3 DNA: TGTGCCAGCAGCTTTACAGGGGGTACAGATACGCAGTATTTT; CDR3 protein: CASSFTGGTDTQYF
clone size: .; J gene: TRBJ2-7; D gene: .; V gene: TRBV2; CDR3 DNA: TGTGCCAGCAGGGGCGGAGGGGTCGGCGAGCAGTACTTC; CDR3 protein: CASRGGGVGEQYF
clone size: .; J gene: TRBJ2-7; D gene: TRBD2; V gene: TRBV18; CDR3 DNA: TGTGCCAGCTCAAACGGACTAGCGGGAGTCTACGAGCAGTACTTC; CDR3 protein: CASSNGLAGVYEQYF
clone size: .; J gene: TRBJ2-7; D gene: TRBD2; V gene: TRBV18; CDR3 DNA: TGTGCCAGCTCACCAGGAGCGGGGTTACCCTACGAGCAGTACTTC; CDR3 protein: CASSPGAGLPYEQYF
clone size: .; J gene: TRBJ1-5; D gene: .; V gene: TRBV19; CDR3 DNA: TGTGCCAGTAGATCGGGGGGAGGTCAGCCCCAGCATTTT; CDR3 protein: CASRSGGGQPQHF
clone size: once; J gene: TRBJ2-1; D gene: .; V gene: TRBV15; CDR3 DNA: TGTGCCACCAGCAATACTGTCCGTGAGCAGTTCTTC; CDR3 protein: CATSNTVREQFF
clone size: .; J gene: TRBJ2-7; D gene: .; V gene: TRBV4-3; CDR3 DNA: TGCGCCAGCAGCCATCAAGTGGGAGATCCCTACGAGCAGTACTTC; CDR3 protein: CASSHQVGDPYEQYF
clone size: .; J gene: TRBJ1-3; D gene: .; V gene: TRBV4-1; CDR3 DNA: TGCGCCAGCAGCCAAGATCCCCTCTCTGGAAACACCATATATTTT; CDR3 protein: CASSQDPLSGNTIYF
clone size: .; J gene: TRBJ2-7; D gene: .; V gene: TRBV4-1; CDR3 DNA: TGCGCCAGCAGCCAATTTGAAGAGCAGTACTTC; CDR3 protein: CASSQFEEQYF
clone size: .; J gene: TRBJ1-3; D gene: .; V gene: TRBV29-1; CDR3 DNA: TGCAGCGTCACGACGTACTCTGGAAACACCATATATTTT; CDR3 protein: CSVTTYSGNTIYF
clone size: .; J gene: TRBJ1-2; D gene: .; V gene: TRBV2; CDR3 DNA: TGTGCCAGCAGTGAGGGGGGTGGCTACACCTTC; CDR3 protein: CASSEGGGYTF
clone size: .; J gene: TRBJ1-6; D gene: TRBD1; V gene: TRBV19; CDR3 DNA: TGTGCCAGTAGTGTGACAGGGTCCAATAATTCACCCCTCCACTTT; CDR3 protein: CASSVTGSNNSPLHF
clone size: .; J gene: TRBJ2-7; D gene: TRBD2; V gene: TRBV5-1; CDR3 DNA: TGCGCCAGCAGCCAGGGACTAGCGGGGGGGCACGAGCAGTACTTC; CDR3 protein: CASSQGLAGGHEQYF
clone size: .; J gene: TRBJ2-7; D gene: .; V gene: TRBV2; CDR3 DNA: TGTGCCAGCAGCGGACGCAGGGACCACGAGCAGTACTTC; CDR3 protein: CASSGRRDHEQYF
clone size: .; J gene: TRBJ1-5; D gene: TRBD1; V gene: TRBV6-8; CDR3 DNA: TGTGCCAGCAGTTCCCCGGACAGGGACTCCAGGGTTCAGCCCCAGCATTTT; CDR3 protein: CASSSPDRDSRVQPQHF
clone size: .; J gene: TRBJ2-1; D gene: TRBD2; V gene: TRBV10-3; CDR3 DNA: TGTGCCATCAGCTACACTAGCGGGAGTTACAATGAGCAGTTCTTC; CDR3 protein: CAISYTSGSYNEQFF
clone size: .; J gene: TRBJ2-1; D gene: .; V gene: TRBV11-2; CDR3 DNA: TGTGCCAGCAGCTTAGAGGGCTACCGGCAGTTCTTC; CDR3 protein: CASSLEGYRQFF
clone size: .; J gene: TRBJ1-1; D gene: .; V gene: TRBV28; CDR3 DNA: TGTGCCAGCAGTCCCCCTCCGGGGGCACCGAACACTGAAGCTTTCTTT; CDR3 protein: CASSPPPGAPNTEAFF
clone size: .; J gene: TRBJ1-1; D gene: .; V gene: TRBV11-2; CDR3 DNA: TGTGCCAGCAGCTTGTGGGGGGGGACTGAAGCTTTCTTT; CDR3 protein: CASSLWGGTEAFF
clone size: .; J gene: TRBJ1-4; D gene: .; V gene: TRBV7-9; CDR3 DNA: TGTGCCAGCAGCTTAGGATCGACAGCAACTAATGAAAAACTGTTTTTT; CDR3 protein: CASSLGSTATNEKLFF
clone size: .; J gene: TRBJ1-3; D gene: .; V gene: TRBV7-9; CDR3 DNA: TGTGCCAGCAGTCCCCGGGCCCTAGGACTTGGAAACACCATATATTTT; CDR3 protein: CASSPRALGLGNTIYF
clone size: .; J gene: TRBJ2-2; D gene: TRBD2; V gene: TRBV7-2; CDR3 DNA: TGTGCCAGCAGCTTAGACCGCGGGAGTCCCCCCGGGGAGCTGTTTTTT; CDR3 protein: CASSLDRGSPPGELFF
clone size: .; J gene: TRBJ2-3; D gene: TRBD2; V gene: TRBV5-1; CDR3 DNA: TGCGCCAGCAGCTTGGGCAGGGGCCTAGCGGGGGGGAACCCAGATACGCAGTATTTT; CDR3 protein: CASSLGRGLAGGNPDTQYF
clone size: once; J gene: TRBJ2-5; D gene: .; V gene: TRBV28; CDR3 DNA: TGTGCCAGCAACTCAGGGGGGTGGGAGACCCAGTACTTC; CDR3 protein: CASNSGGWETQYF
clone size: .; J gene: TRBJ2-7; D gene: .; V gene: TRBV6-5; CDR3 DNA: TGTGCCAGCAAGTCGGGCATCGCCTACGAGCAGTACTTC; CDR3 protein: CASKSGIAYEQYF
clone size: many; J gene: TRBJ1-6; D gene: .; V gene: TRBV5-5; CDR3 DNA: TGTGCCAGCAGGTGGACGACTTCGGGCTCACCCCTCCACTTT; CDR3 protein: CASRWTTSGSPLHF
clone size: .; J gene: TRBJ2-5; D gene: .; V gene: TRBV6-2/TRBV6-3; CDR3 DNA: TGTGCCAGCAGTTACACGTTGAGGACACGACAAGAGACCCAGTACTTC; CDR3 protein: CASSYTLRTRQETQYF
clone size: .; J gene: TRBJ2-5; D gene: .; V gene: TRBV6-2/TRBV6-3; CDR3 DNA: TGTGCCAGCAGTCCACCTCAGTTTCCCCAGTACTTC; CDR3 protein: CASSPPQFPQYF
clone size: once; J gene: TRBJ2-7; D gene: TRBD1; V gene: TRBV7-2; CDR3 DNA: TGTGCCAGCAGCTTAGGGACAGGGCGGTACGAGCAGTACTTC; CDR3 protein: CASSLGTGRYEQYF
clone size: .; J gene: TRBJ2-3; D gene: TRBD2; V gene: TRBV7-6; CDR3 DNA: TGTGCCAGCAGCTCCTCCCCTGTTTTAACTAGCGGGGACCCCACAGATACGCAGTATTTT; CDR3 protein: CASSSSPVLTSGDPTDTQYF
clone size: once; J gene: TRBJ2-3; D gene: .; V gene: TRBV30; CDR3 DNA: TGTGCCTGGAGTGTTAAGGGCTTAACCCCTACTAGCACAGATACGCAGTATTTT; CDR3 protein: CAWSVKGLTPTSTDTQYF
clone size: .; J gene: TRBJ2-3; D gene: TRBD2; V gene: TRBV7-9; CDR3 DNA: TGTGCCAGCAGCCCCCGCGGCGCTAGCGGGTTAACAGATACGCAGTATTTT; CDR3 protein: CASSPRGASGLTDTQYF
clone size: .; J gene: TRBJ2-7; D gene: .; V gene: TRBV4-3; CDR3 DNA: TGCGCCAGCAGCCAATCGACAGGAAACTACGAGCAGTACTTC; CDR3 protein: CASSQSTGNYEQYF
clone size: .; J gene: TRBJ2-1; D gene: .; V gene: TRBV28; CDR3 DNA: TGTGCCAGCACCAGGGTGGATGGCGGGCTCTACAATGAGCAGTTCTTC; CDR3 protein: CASTRVDGGLYNEQFF
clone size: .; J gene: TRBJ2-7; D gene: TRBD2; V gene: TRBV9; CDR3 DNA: TGTGCCAGCAGCGTAGGAACGGGGGTGAGAGGGAGGGCGTCCTACGAGCAGTACTTC; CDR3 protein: CASSVGTGVRGRASYEQYF